This is a list of T cell receptor beta chains from one sample in a study of cytomegalovirus exposure and HLA in healthy donors. Method: immunoSEQ multiplex PCR; TCRdb's copy keeps in-frame clones and lacks some. The data show 70,000 or so clones, 80% to 90% seen once. What was sequenced was PBMCs. All receptors come from a woman in her 30s in good health and CMV-seronegative. Both conserved end residues are part of each CDR3. Each record gives: J gene, V gene, clone size, D gene, CDR3 protein, CDR3 DNA. D genes are given only for firm matches. The size entry is marked missing in some rows and otherwise reads once, few, many or a size class.

j_call: TRBJ1-2; v_call: TRBV28; clone_size: .; d_call: .; cdr3_aa: CASSTTGFAYGYTF; cdr3_nt: TGTGCCAGCAGCACAACAGGGTTTGCCTATGGCTACACCTTC
j_call: TRBJ2-7; v_call: TRBV4-1; clone_size: .; d_call: TRBD2; cdr3_aa: CASSRESSGSSYEQYF; cdr3_nt: TGCGCCAGCAGCCGAGAATCGAGCGGGAGCTCCTACGAGCAGTACTTC
j_call: TRBJ1-4; v_call: TRBV4-1; clone_size: .; d_call: .; cdr3_aa: CASSQARESEKLFF; cdr3_nt: TGCGCCAGCAGCCAAGCCAGGGAAAGTGAAAAACTGTTTTTT
j_call: TRBJ1-1; v_call: TRBV19; clone_size: .; d_call: .; cdr3_aa: CASTKAGNGGWNTEAFF; cdr3_nt: TGTGCCAGTACCAAGGCGGGGAATGGGGGGTGGAATACTGAAGCTTTCTTT
j_call: TRBJ2-5; v_call: TRBV7-3; clone_size: .; d_call: TRBD2; cdr3_aa: CASSRTSGSQETQYF; cdr3_nt: TGTGCCAGCAGCCGGACTAGCGGGAGTCAAGAGACCCAGTACTTC
j_call: TRBJ2-1; v_call: TRBV5-1; clone_size: once; d_call: TRBD2; cdr3_aa: CASSTGTSGPRNEQFF; cdr3_nt: TGCGCCAGCAGTACCGGGACTAGCGGCCCTCGGAATGAGCAGTTCTTC
j_call: TRBJ2-2; v_call: TRBV5-1; clone_size: .; d_call: TRBD2; cdr3_aa: CASSLGRESWTNTGELFF; cdr3_nt: TGCGCCAGCAGCTTGGGGCGGGAGTCATGGACGAACACCGGGGAGCTGTTTTTT
j_call: TRBJ1-1; v_call: TRBV29-1; clone_size: .; d_call: .; cdr3_aa: CSVLWSDTEAFF; cdr3_nt: TGCAGCGTTCTCTGGTCGGACACTGAAGCTTTCTTT
j_call: TRBJ1-6; v_call: TRBV7-3; clone_size: .; d_call: TRBD1; cdr3_aa: CASSSGQHNSPLHF; cdr3_nt: TGTGCCAGCAGCTCGGGACAGCATAATTCACCCCTCCACTTT
j_call: TRBJ1-2; v_call: TRBV5-4; clone_size: .; d_call: TRBD1; cdr3_aa: CASSYDRGYGYTF; cdr3_nt: TGTGCCAGCAGTTATGACAGGGGCTATGGCTACACCTTC
j_call: TRBJ1-1; v_call: TRBV6-4; clone_size: .; d_call: TRBD1; cdr3_aa: CASSDRNSDRDAFF; cdr3_nt: TGTGCCAGCAGTGACCGAAATTCGGACAGGGACGCTTTCTTT
j_call: TRBJ2-1; v_call: TRBV9; clone_size: .; d_call: TRBD2; cdr3_aa: CASSAPVLAGGNNEQFF; cdr3_nt: TGTGCCAGCAGCGCCCCCGTCCTAGCGGGAGGTAACAATGAGCAGTTCTTC
j_call: TRBJ2-5; v_call: TRBV14; clone_size: .; d_call: .; cdr3_aa: CASSHPSQGSTTQYF; cdr3_nt: TGTGCCAGCAGCCATCCCAGTCAGGGGTCGACGACCCAGTACTTC
j_call: TRBJ2-7; v_call: TRBV9; clone_size: .; d_call: TRBD2; cdr3_aa: CASSPGTNSYEQYF; cdr3_nt: TGTGCCAGCTCCCCCGGGACTAACTCCTACGAGCAGTACTTC
j_call: TRBJ1-2; v_call: TRBV18; clone_size: once; d_call: .; cdr3_aa: CASSLENSGYTF; cdr3_nt: TGTGCCAGCTCACTCGAGAACAGTGGCTACACCTTC
j_call: TRBJ1-2; v_call: TRBV9; clone_size: .; d_call: .; cdr3_aa: CASSVGPGGVGGYTF; cdr3_nt: TGTGCCAGCAGCGTAGGACCCGGGGGGGTTGGTGGCTACACCTTC
j_call: TRBJ1-6; v_call: TRBV5-1; clone_size: .; d_call: .; cdr3_aa: CASSLTENSPLHF; cdr3_nt: TGCGCCAGCAGCTTGACAGAGAATTCACCCCTCCACTTT
j_call: TRBJ1-1; v_call: TRBV18; clone_size: once; d_call: .; cdr3_aa: CASSPPVGRRSTEAFF; cdr3_nt: TGTGCCAGCTCACCACCCGTCGGCAGGAGGAGCACTGAAGCTTTCTTT
j_call: TRBJ2-5; v_call: TRBV29-1; clone_size: .; d_call: TRBD1; cdr3_aa: CSLIRQGAETQYF; cdr3_nt: TGCAGCCTCATACGGCAGGGGGCGGAGACCCAGTACTTC
j_call: TRBJ2-3; v_call: TRBV30; clone_size: .; d_call: TRBD1; cdr3_aa: CAAQTPGTGSTDTQYF; cdr3_nt: TGTGCCGCCCAGACACCCGGGACAGGGAGCACAGATACGCAGTATTTT
j_call: TRBJ1-2; v_call: TRBV5-1; clone_size: .; d_call: TRBD1; cdr3_aa: CASSEGPGTGGTYGYTF; cdr3_nt: TGCGCCAGCAGCGAGGGACCCGGGACAGGGGGAACCTATGGCTACACCTTC
j_call: TRBJ2-1; v_call: TRBV28; clone_size: .; d_call: .; cdr3_aa: CASSLFGRAYNEQFF; cdr3_nt: TGTGCCAGCAGTTTATTTGGCAGGGCCTACAATGAGCAGTTCTTC
j_call: TRBJ1-3; v_call: TRBV4-2; clone_size: .; d_call: .; cdr3_aa: CASSRIAAEAFSGNTIYF; cdr3_nt: TGTGCCAGCAGCCGAATCGCGGCGGAGGCCTTCTCTGGAAACACCATATATTTT
j_call: TRBJ1-1; v_call: TRBV7-3; clone_size: once; d_call: .; cdr3_aa: CASSLMGQNTEAFF; cdr3_nt: TGTGCCAGCAGCTTAATGGGACAGAACACTGAAGCTTTCTTT
j_call: TRBJ1-1; v_call: TRBV29-1; clone_size: once; d_call: TRBD1; cdr3_aa: CSVSGGTGWVNTEAFF; cdr3_nt: TGCAGCGTTTCGGGGGGGACAGGGTGGGTGAACACTGAAGCTTTCTTT
j_call: TRBJ2-7; v_call: TRBV4-1; clone_size: .; d_call: .; cdr3_aa: CASSQVTATYEQYF; cdr3_nt: TGCGCCAGCAGCCAAGTTACAGCTACCTACGAGCAGTACTTC
j_call: TRBJ1-1; v_call: TRBV9; clone_size: .; d_call: .; cdr3_aa: CASSVDYGELNTEAFF; cdr3_nt: TGTGCCAGCAGCGTAGATTACGGAGAACTGAACACTGAAGCTTTCTTT
j_call: TRBJ2-1; v_call: TRBV27; clone_size: .; d_call: .; cdr3_aa: CASIRGGGASNEQFF; cdr3_nt: TGTGCCAGCATAAGAGGGGGAGGGGCTTCCAATGAGCAGTTCTTC
j_call: TRBJ2-3; v_call: TRBV6-5; clone_size: .; d_call: TRBD2; cdr3_aa: CASRTSEGTDTQYF; cdr3_nt: TGTGCCAGCAGAACTAGCGAGGGCACAGATACGCAGTATTTT
j_call: TRBJ2-7; v_call: TRBV23-1; clone_size: .; d_call: TRBD2; cdr3_aa: CASGKTSGSSYEQYF; cdr3_nt: TGCGCCAGCGGAAAGACTAGCGGGAGCTCCTACGAGCAGTACTTC
j_call: TRBJ1-5; v_call: TRBV15; clone_size: .; d_call: TRBD1; cdr3_aa: CATSGPGQGKLRVNQPQHF; cdr3_nt: TGTGCCACCAGTGGACCGGGACAGGGGAAATTGCGGGTTAATCAGCCCCAGCATTTT
j_call: TRBJ2-7; v_call: TRBV28; clone_size: .; d_call: .; cdr3_aa: CASSLGLPASYEQYF; cdr3_nt: TGTGCCAGCAGTCTGGGACTCCCTGCCTCCTACGAGCAGTACTTC
j_call: TRBJ2-2; v_call: TRBV7-9; clone_size: .; d_call: TRBD1; cdr3_aa: CASSFTGERAGELFF; cdr3_nt: TGTGCCAGCAGCTTTACAGGGGAGAGGGCCGGGGAGCTGTTTTTT
j_call: TRBJ1-2; v_call: TRBV7-9; clone_size: .; d_call: TRBD1; cdr3_aa: CSSSPSKGRTGQGYTF; cdr3_nt: TGTTCCAGCAGCCCCAGTAAGGGCCGGACAGGGCAGGGCTACACCTTC
j_call: TRBJ2-7; v_call: TRBV18; clone_size: .; d_call: TRBD2; cdr3_aa: CASSPPNGGAGNTYEQYF; cdr3_nt: TGTGCCAGCTCACCACCGAACGGCGGAGCGGGAAATACCTACGAGCAGTACTTC
j_call: TRBJ1-5; v_call: TRBV11-1; clone_size: .; d_call: .; cdr3_aa: CASSSYRDQPQHF; cdr3_nt: TGTGCCAGCAGCTCTTACAGGGATCAGCCCCAGCATTTT
j_call: TRBJ1-1; v_call: TRBV7-8; clone_size: .; d_call: TRBD1; cdr3_aa: CASSLTGTGEAEAFF; cdr3_nt: TGTGCCAGCAGCTTAACCGGGACAGGGGAGGCTGAAGCTTTCTTT
j_call: TRBJ1-2; v_call: TRBV19; clone_size: .; d_call: .; cdr3_aa: CASSIAEAGYGYTF; cdr3_nt: TGTGCCAGTAGTATAGCCGAGGCGGGTTATGGCTACACCTTC
j_call: TRBJ2-5; v_call: TRBV13; clone_size: few; d_call: TRBD2; cdr3_aa: CASSFERTSGQETQYF; cdr3_nt: TGTGCCAGCAGCTTCGAACGGACTAGCGGCCAAGAGACCCAGTACTTC
j_call: TRBJ1-4; v_call: TRBV11-2; clone_size: .; d_call: TRBD1; cdr3_aa: CASSFPGQGMIFF; cdr3_nt: TGTGCCAGCAGCTTTCCTGGACAGGGTATGATTTTTTTT
j_call: TRBJ2-6; v_call: TRBV11-1; clone_size: .; d_call: .; cdr3_aa: CASSEGQHSSGANVLTF; cdr3_nt: TGTGCCAGCAGCGAGGGACAACACAGCTCTGGGGCCAACGTCCTGACTTTC
j_call: TRBJ2-3; v_call: TRBV27; clone_size: .; d_call: .; cdr3_aa: CASSLSLGDTQYF; cdr3_nt: TGTGCCAGCAGTTTATCCCTAGGAGATACGCAGTATTTT
j_call: TRBJ1-4; v_call: TRBV5-1; clone_size: .; d_call: TRBD1; cdr3_aa: CASSGGTESEKLFF; cdr3_nt: TGCGCCAGCAGTGGTGGGACAGAATCCGAAAAACTGTTTTTT
j_call: TRBJ1-6; v_call: TRBV10-2; clone_size: once; d_call: .; cdr3_aa: CASMITVINSPLHF; cdr3_nt: TGCGCCAGCATGATTACAGTTATCAATTCACCCCTCCACTTT
j_call: TRBJ2-1; v_call: TRBV6-5; clone_size: .; d_call: TRBD2; cdr3_aa: CASSYLPSGIYNEQFF; cdr3_nt: TGTGCCAGCAGTTACCTTCCTAGCGGGATTTACAATGAGCAGTTCTTC
j_call: TRBJ1-6; v_call: TRBV7-9; clone_size: .; d_call: .; cdr3_aa: CSSSGGGNSPLHF; cdr3_nt: TGTTCCAGCAGTGGGGGGGGGAATTCACCCCTCCACTTT
j_call: TRBJ1-3; v_call: TRBV28; clone_size: .; d_call: .; cdr3_aa: CASTPRGPSLYF; cdr3_nt: TGTGCCAGCACCCCTAGAGGCCCGTCGTTATATTTT
j_call: TRBJ2-7; v_call: TRBV5-1; clone_size: .; d_call: .; cdr3_aa: CASSLRAGRQRGEQYF; cdr3_nt: TGCGCCAGCAGCTTGCGGGCGGGAAGGCAAAGAGGCGAGCAGTACTTC
j_call: TRBJ2-2; v_call: TRBV2; clone_size: .; d_call: .; cdr3_aa: CASSHNQPNTGELFF; cdr3_nt: TGTGCCAGCAGCCACAACCAACCGAACACCGGGGAGCTGTTTTTT
j_call: TRBJ2-7; v_call: TRBV19; clone_size: .; d_call: TRBD1; cdr3_aa: CASSGRTGSYEQYF; cdr3_nt: TGTGCCAGTAGTGGAAGGACAGGCTCCTACGAGCAGTACTTC
j_call: TRBJ1-2; v_call: TRBV6-5; clone_size: .; d_call: .; cdr3_aa: CASRGEVGYTF; cdr3_nt: TGTGCCAGCAGAGGAGAGGTCGGCTACACCTTC
j_call: TRBJ1-2; v_call: TRBV28; clone_size: .; d_call: .; cdr3_aa: CASISGGVFYGYTF; cdr3_nt: TGTGCCAGCATATCGGGAGGCGTTTTCTATGGCTACACCTTC
j_call: TRBJ1-2; v_call: TRBV28; clone_size: .; d_call: .; cdr3_aa: CASSSGYGYTF; cdr3_nt: TGTGCCAGCAGTTCAGGATATGGCTACACCTTC
j_call: TRBJ2-3; v_call: TRBV7-9; clone_size: once; d_call: .; cdr3_aa: CASSLAGLLELGTDTQYF; cdr3_nt: TGTGCCAGCAGCTTAGCGGGGTTACTAGAGTTGGGCACAGATACGCAGTATTTT
j_call: TRBJ1-1; v_call: TRBV5-1; clone_size: .; d_call: TRBD1; cdr3_aa: CASSLGPRTGFRSFSHTEAFF; cdr3_nt: TGCGCCAGCAGCTTGGGCCCCAGGACAGGGTTTCGTAGCTTTTCGCACACTGAAGCTTTCTTT
j_call: TRBJ1-2; v_call: TRBV19; clone_size: .; d_call: TRBD1; cdr3_aa: CASRRDRAVYGYTF; cdr3_nt: TGTGCCAGTAGACGGGACAGAGCGGTCTATGGCTACACCTTC
j_call: TRBJ2-4; v_call: TRBV2; clone_size: .; d_call: TRBD2; cdr3_aa: CASSGTSGRVGIQYF; cdr3_nt: TGTGCCAGCAGTGGGACTAGCGGGAGGGTTGGCATTCAGTACTTC
j_call: TRBJ2-5; v_call: TRBV13; clone_size: .; d_call: .; cdr3_aa: CASSLHTWAGQETQYF; cdr3_nt: TGTGCCAGCAGCTTACACACGTGGGCAGGACAAGAGACCCAGTACTTC
j_call: TRBJ1-4; v_call: TRBV7-9; clone_size: .; d_call: TRBD1; cdr3_aa: CASSWWGQGNEKLFF; cdr3_nt: TGTGCCAGCAGCTGGTGGGGACAGGGGAACGAAAAACTGTTTTTT
j_call: TRBJ2-7; v_call: TRBV5-8; clone_size: .; d_call: TRBD2; cdr3_aa: CASSHPTSGVSYEQYF; cdr3_nt: TGTGCCAGCAGCCATCCGACTAGCGGGGTCTCCTACGAGCAGTACTTC